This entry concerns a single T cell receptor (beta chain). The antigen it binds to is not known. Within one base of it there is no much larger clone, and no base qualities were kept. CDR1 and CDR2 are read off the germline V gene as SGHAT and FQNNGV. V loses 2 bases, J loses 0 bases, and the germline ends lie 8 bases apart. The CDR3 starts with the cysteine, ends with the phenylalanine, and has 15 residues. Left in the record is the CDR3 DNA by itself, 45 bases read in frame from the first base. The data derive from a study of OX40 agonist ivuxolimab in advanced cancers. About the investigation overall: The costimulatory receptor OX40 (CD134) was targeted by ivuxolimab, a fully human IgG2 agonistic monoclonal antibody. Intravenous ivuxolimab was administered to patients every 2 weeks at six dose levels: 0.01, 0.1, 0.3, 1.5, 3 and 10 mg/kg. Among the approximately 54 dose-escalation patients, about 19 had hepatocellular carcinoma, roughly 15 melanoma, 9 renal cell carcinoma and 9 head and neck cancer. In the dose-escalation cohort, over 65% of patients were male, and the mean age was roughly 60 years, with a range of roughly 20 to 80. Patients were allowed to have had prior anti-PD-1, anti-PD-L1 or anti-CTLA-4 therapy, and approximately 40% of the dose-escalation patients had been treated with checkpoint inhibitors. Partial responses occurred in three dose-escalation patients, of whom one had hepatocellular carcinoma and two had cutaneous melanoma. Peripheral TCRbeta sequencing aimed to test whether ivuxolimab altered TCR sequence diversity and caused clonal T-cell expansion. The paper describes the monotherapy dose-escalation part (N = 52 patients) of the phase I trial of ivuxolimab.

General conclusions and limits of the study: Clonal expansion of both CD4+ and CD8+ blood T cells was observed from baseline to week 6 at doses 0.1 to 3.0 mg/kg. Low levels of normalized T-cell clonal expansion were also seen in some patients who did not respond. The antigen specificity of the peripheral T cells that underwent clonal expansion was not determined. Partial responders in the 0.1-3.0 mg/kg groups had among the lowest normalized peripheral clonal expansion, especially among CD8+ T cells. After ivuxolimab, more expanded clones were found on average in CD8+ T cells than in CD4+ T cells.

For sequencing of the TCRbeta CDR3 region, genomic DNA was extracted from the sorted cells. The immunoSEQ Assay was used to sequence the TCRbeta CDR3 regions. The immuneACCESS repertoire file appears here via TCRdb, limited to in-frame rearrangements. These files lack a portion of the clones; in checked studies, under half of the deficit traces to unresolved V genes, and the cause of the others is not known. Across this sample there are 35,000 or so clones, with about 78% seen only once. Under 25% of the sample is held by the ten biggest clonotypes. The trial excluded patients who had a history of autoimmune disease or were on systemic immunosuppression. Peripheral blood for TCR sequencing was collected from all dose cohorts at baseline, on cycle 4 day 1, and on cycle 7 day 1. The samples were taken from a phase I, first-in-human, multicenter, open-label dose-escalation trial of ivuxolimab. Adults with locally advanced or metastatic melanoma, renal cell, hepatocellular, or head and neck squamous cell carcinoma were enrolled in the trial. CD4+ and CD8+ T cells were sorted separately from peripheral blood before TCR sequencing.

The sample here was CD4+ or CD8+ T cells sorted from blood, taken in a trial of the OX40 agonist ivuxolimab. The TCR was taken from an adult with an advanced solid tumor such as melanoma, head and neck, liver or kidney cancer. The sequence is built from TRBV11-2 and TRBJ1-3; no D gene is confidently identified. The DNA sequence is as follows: TGTGCCAGCAGCTTAAGGGAGAGCTCTGGAAACACCATATATTTT. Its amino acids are CASSLRESSGNTIYF.